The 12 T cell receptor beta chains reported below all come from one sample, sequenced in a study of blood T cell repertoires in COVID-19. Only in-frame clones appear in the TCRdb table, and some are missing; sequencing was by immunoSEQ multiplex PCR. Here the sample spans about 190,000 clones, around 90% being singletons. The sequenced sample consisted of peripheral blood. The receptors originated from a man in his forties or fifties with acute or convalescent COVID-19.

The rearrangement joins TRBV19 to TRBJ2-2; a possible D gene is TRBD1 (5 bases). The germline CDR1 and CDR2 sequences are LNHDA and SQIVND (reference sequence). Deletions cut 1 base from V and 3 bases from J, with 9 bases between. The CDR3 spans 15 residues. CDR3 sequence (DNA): TGTGCCAGTAGTATAGCATGGGGCTACACCGGGGAGCTGTTTTTT. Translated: CASSIAWGYTGELFF.

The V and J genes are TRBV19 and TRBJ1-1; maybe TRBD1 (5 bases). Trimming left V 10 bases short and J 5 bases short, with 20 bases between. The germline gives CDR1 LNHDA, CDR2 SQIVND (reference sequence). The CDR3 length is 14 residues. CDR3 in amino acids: CATQREGIGTEAFF. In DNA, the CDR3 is TGTGCCACCCAAAGGGAGGGGATAGGGACTGAAGCTTTCTTT. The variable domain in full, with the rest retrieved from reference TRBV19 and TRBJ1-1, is DGGITQSPKYLFRKEGQNVTLSCEQNLNHDAMYWYRQDPGQGLRLIYYSQIVNDFQKGDIAEGYSVSREKKESFPLTVTSAQKNPTAFYLCATQREGIGTEAFFGQGTRLTVV.

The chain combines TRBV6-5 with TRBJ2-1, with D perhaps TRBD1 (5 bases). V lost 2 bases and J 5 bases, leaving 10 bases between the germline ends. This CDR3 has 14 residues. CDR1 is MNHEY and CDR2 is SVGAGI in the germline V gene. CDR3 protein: CASSYTDRNNEQFF. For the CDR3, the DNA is TGTGCCAGCAGTTACACCGACAGAAACAATGAGCAGTTCTTC.

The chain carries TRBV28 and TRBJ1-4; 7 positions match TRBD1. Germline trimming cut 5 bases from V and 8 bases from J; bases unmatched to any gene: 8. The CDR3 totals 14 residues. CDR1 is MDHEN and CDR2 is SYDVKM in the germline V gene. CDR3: CASSNDRVGEKLFF. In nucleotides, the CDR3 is TGTGCCAGCAGTAACGACAGGGTCGGGGAAAAACTGTTTTTT.

The CDR3 DNA sequence: TGTGCCAGCAGCTTAAGAGCGGGAGCCTACAATGAGCAGTTCTTC. It translates to CASSLRAGAYNEQFF. The chain combines TRBV7-2 with TRBJ2-1; the match to TRBD2 covers 8 bases. The V gene end was trimmed by 2 bases and the J gene end by 2 bases; junction bases not matched to a gene: 2. The V gene's germline CDR1 is SGHTA and CDR2 FQGNSA. This CDR3 is 15 amino acids long.

CDR3 loop: CASSLEVGGVGTGELFF. In DNA form, the CDR3 reads TGTGCCAGCAGCTTGGAGGTTGGGGGCGTGGGAACCGGGGAGCTGTTTTTT. The chain has TRBV5-6 and TRBJ2-2; D may be TRBD1 (6 bases). CDR1 SGHDT and CDR2 YYEEEE come from the germline V gene. The CDR3 extends over 17 amino acids. The V end was cut by 0 bases, the J end by 5 bases, with 17 bases between.

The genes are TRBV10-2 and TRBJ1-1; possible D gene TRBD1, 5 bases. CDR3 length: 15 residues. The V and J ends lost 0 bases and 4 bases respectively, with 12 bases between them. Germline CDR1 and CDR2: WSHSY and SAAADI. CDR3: CASSESPGRPTEAFF. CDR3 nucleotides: TGCGCCAGCAGTGAGTCGCCAGGGAGGCCCACTGAAGCTTTCTTT.

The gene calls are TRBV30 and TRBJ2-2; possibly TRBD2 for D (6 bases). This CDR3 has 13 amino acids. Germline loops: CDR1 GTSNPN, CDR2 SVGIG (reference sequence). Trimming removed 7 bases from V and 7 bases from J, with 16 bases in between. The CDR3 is CASRARRGGELFF. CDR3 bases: TGTGCCTCCCGGGCCCGGCGGGGCGGGGAGCTGTTTTTT.

CDR3: CASSLDSGAPIYGYTF. The CDR3 DNA follows: TGTGCCAGCAGTCTTGACTCGGGAGCTCCTATCTATGGCTACACCTTC. The V and J genes are TRBV7-2 and TRBJ1-2; D is undetermined. CDR3 size: 16 residues. V lost 6 bases and J lost 4, with 21 bases in between. Germline V gene sequence: CDR1 SGHTA, CDR2 FQGNSA. Based on the CDR3 plus reference TRBV7-2 and TRBJ1-2, the full variable domain is GAGVSQSPSNKVTEKGKDVELRCDPISGHTALYWYRQSLGQGLEFLIYFQGNSAPDKSGLPSDRFSAERTGGSVSTLTIQRTQQEDSAVYLCASSLDSGAPIYGYTFGSGTRLTVV.

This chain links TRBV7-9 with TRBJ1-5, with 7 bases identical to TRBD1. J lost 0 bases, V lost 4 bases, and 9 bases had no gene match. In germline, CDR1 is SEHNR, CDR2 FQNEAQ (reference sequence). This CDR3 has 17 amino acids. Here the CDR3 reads CASSSATGSYSNQPQHF. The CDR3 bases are TGTGCCAGCAGCTCCGCGACAGGGTCCTATAGCAATCAGCCCCAGCATTTT.

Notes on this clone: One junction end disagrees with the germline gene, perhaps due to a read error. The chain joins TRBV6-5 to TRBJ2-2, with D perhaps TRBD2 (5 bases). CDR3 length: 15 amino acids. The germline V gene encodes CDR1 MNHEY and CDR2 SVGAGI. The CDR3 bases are TGTGCCACCCAAGATTGGGGTGGGAGCACCCGGGAGCTGTTTTTT. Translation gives CATQDWGGSTRELFF.

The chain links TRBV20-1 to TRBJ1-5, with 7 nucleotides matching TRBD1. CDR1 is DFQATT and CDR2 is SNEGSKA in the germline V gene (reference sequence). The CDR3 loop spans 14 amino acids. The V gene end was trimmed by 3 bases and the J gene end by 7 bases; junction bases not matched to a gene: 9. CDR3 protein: CSASSTGEKQPQHF. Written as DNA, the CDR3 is TGCAGTGCTAGTTCTACAGGGGAGAAACAGCCCCAGCATTTT.